Shown below are 14 T cell receptor beta chains from a single sample sequenced in a study of T-cell reconstitution after alpha-beta-depleted transplantation in children. Preparing the TCRbeta library involved the use of unique molecular identifiers. TCRdb re-called the PCR reads through MiXCR, storing one row per CDR3 protein. The sample has under 150,000 distinct CDR3 sequences, roughly 10% seen once; the top ten hold under 30%. The sequences come from PBMCs, mostly from graft donor cells, collected 180 days after TCRalphabeta/CD19-depleted stem cell transplant. The receptor set was obtained from a girl under three years old who had a stem cell transplant for combined immunodeficiency, so the T cells may come from the graft donor.

This clonotype was recorded a few times. The chain links TRBV20-1 to TRBJ2-7, with 7 nucleotides matching TRBD1. This CDR3 spans 16 amino acids. Germline V lookup: CDR1 DFQATT, CDR2 SNEGSKA (reference sequence). Trimming removed 6 bases from V and 2 bases from J; junction bases left unmatched: 16. This CDR3 is CSAYSYYGQVPYEQYF. The DNA for the CDR3 is TGCAGTGCCTATTCCTATTATGGACAGGTACCCTACGAGCAGTACTTC.

This clonotype was seen more than once but under ten times. The chain couples TRBV20-1 to TRBJ2-3, with D possibly matching TRBD2 (5 bases). The germline V and J ends were trimmed by 0 bases and 4 bases, with 11 bases remaining between them. The CDR3 runs to 14 residues. Per germline, CDR1 DFQATT and CDR2 SNEGSKA (reference sequence). Here the CDR3 reads CSARDGLAPDTQYF. The CDR3 region has the DNA TGCAGTGCTAGAGATGGGCTAGCCCCAGATACGCAGTATTTT.

To note about this clonotype: This may be a read error, as it is one base from a much larger clone. V gene TRBV6-5 combines with J gene TRBJ2-1, with D maybe TRBD2 (5 bases). Germline-derived CDR1 and CDR2 are MNHEY and SVGAGI. The CDR3 runs to 12 residues. V dropped 2 bases and J dropped 13 bases, with 12 bases sitting between them. The CDR3 region is CASSYGLADQFF. CDR3 bases: TGTGCCAGCAGTTACGGGCTAGCCGACCAGTTCTTC.

The table lists this clonotype with a few counts. J is TRBJ2-5 and V is TRBV20-1; 14 bases align to TRBD2. The CDR3 runs 15 residues. Germline values: CDR1 DFQATT, CDR2 SNEGSKA (reference sequence). The ends lost 4 bases at V and 5 bases at J; junction bases unmatched: 6. CDR3 residues: CSAMGLAGDGETQYF. The CDR3 region has the DNA TGCAGTGCTATGGGACTAGCGGGAGACGGGGAGACCCAGTACTTC.

V is TRBV9 and J is TRBJ1-2; no definite D call. V was clipped by 4 bases and J by 4 bases, with 20 bases between them. The germline gives CDR1 SGDLS, CDR2 YYNGEE. This CDR3 region has 16 residues. Here the CDR3 DNA reads TGTGCCAGCAGCCCCCCCCCGGGAGCGCTAGGCTATGGCTACACCTTC. This sequence encodes CASSPPPGALGYGYTF.

The genes are TRBV12-3 or TRBV12-4 and TRBJ1-2; D may be TRBD1 (6 bases). With 3 bases removed from V and 4 bases from J, the gap between germline ends came to 18 bases. This CDR3 is built from 16 residues. Written as DNA, the CDR3 is TGTGCCAGCAGTTTGTCGGGGGGCCATTCTGGCTATGGCTACACCTTC. Amino acids: CASSLSGGHSGYGYTF.

This clonotype came up many times. The chain employs TRBV7-3 and TRBJ1-1; D is ambiguous. CDR1 is SGHTA and CDR2 is FQGTGA in the germline V gene. The V end lost 0 bases, the J end lost 0 bases, and 2 bases lay between the germline ends. The length of the CDR3 is 13 residues. The CDR3 bases are TGTGCCAGCAGCTTAACGGTGAACACTGAAGCTTTCTTT. It specifies CASSLTVNTEAFF.

The chain is built from TRBV3-1 and TRBJ2-3, with 10 bases matching TRBD2. CDR1 and CDR2 from the germline V gene are LGHDT and YNNKEL (reference sequence). CDR3 length: 16 residues. V lost 5 bases and J lost 6; bases outside the gene matches: 11. DNA for the CDR3: TGTGCCAGCAGCAAAGGGACTAGCGCGTTTGCGGATACGCAGTATTTT. Translated: CASSKGTSAFADTQYF.

This clonotype showed up just a few times. This chain uses TRBV29-1 with TRBJ2-7; 9 bases line up with TRBD1. The CDR3 length is 16 residues. The junction had 12 bases not matched to a gene; V was cut back by 4 bases and J by 2 bases. The germline gives CDR1 SQVTM, CDR2 ANQGSEA. For the CDR3, the DNA is TGCAGCGTTGGATATTACAGGGGGCGCGTCACCTACGAGCAGTACTTC. It encodes CSVGYYRGRVTYEQYF.

This clonotype was recorded many times. The V call is TRBV7-9, the J call TRBJ2-5; 8 bases fit TRBD2. The CDR3 is 15 residues long. Per germline, CDR1 SEHNR and CDR2 FQNEAQ (reference sequence). V was clipped by 8 bases and J by 1 base; unmatched bases: 9. The CDR3 region has the DNA TGTGCCAGCCAACCGTTGGGACTAGGCCAAGAGACCCAGTACTTC. It specifies CASQPLGLGQETQYF.

The chain carries TRBV20-1 and TRBJ2-7, with D maybe TRBD2 (6 bases). The CDR3 is made up of 15 amino acids. V was trimmed by 3 bases and J by 2 bases, leaving 17 bases between them. Germline loops: CDR1 DFQATT, CDR2 SNEGSKA (reference sequence). CDR3 nucleotides: TGCAGTGCTAGGGAGGGGCTAGCGACCACCTACGAGCAGTACTTC. Residues: CSAREGLATTYEQYF.

This rearrangement joins TRBV29-1 to TRBJ2-3, with D unclear. V lost 2 bases and J 4 bases, leaving 4 bases between the germline ends. Germline V gene lookup returns CDR1 SQVTM and CDR2 ANQGSEA. The CDR3 runs 11 residues. The CDR3 loop reads CSVEWSDTQYF. The CDR3 DNA is TGCAGCGTTGAATGGTCAGATACGCAGTATTTT.

The chain is built from TRBV28 and TRBJ1-2; D possibly corresponds to TRBD1 (5 bases). This CDR3 spans 12 amino acids. Trimming removed 4 bases from V and 4 bases from J, with 7 bases in between. CDR1 and CDR2 (germline): MDHEN, SYDVKM. DNA for the CDR3: TGTGCCAGCAGTTCGGGGGTCTATGGCTACACCTTC. Translating gives CASSSGVYGYTF.

The table lists this clonotype with many counts. The gene calls are TRBV10-3 and TRBJ1-4; D may be TRBD1 (6 bases). The CDR3 runs 13 residues. Germline-derived CDR1 and CDR2 are ENHRY and SYGVKD. Trimming removed 4 bases at V and 7 bases at J, with 10 bases between. The CDR3 sequence is CAISGGGGEKLFF. In DNA form, the CDR3 reads TGTGCCATCAGTGGCGGGGGCGGTGAAAAACTGTTTTTT.